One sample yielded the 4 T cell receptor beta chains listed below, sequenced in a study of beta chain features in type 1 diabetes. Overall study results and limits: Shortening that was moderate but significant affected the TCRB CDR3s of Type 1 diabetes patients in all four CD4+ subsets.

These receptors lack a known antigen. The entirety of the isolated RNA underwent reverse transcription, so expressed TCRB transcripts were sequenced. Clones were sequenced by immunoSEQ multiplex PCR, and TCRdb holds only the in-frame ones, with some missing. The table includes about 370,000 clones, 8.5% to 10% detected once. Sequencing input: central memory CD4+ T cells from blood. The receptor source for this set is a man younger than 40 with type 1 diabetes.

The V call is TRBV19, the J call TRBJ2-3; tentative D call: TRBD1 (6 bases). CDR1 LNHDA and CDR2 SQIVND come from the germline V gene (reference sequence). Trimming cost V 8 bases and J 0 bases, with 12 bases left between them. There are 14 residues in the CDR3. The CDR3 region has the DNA TGTGCCAGTGCCCACAGGGAAAGCACAGATACGCAGTATTTT. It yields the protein CASAHRESTDTQYF.

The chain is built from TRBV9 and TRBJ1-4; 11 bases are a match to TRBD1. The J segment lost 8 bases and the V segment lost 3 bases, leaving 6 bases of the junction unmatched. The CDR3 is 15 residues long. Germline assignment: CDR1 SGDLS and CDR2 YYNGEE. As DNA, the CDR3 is TGTGCCAGCAGCGAGCGGACAGGGGGCGGAGAAAAACTGTTTTTT. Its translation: CASSERTGGGEKLFF.

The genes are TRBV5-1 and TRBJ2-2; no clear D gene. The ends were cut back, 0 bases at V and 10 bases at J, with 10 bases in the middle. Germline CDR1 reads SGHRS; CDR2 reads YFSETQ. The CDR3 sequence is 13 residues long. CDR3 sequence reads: CASSLDSFVELFF. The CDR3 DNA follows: TGCGCCAGCAGCTTGGACAGCTTTGTGGAGCTGTTTTTT.

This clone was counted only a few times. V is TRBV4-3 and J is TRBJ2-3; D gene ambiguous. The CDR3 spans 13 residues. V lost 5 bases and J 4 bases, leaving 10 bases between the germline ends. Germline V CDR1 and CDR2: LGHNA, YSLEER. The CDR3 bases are TGCGCCAGCAGCTCAAGAGGCGCAGATACGCAGTATTTT. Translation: CASSSRGADTQYF.